The rows below give T cell receptor beta chains drawn from one sample of a study of shared clonotypes between healthy human individuals. Libraries were prepared by immunoSEQ multiplex PCR; TCRdb keeps only in-frame clonotypes and omits some of them. Of 950,000 to 1,200,000 clones in the sample, around 77% were seen once. Sample: memory CD4+ T cells from PBMCs. These receptors came from a man aged 18 to 30 in good health. Some clones in this sample may be carry-over from other donors' samples. Each CDR3 is given with its conserved first and last residue. D genes are given only for firm matches. Clone size is stated in some rows and not others, as once, few, many or a class when expanded.

CDR3 DNA: TGTGCCAGTAGTCCCGCCACAGGGGGCATTTTATACGAGCAGTACTTC
CDR3 protein: CASSPATGGILYEQYF
clone size: -
J gene: TRBJ2-7
V gene: TRBV19
D gene: TRBD1

CDR3 DNA: TGTGCCAGCAGTTTCCAGTATAGCACAGGTGGCTGGTTACCAGATACGCAGTATTTT
CDR3 protein: CASSFQYSTGGWLPDTQYF
clone size: -
J gene: TRBJ2-3
V gene: TRBV27
D gene: -

CDR3 DNA: TGTGCCAGCAGCACCCGAAAAGCAGGGCTCGATACGCAGTATTTT
CDR3 protein: CASSTRKAGLDTQYF
clone size: -
J gene: TRBJ2-3
V gene: TRBV7-6
D gene: -

CDR3 DNA: TGTGCCAGCAGCTTATCCGCGGGAGGTGGGGAGCAGTACTTC
CDR3 protein: CASSLSAGGGEQYF
clone size: -
J gene: TRBJ2-7
V gene: TRBV7-9
D gene: TRBD2

CDR3 DNA: TGTGCCAGCTCACCAGAGTCCCCCGTGGGCAATCAGCCCCAGCATTTT
CDR3 protein: CASSPESPVGNQPQHF
clone size: -
J gene: TRBJ1-5
V gene: TRBV18
D gene: -

CDR3 DNA: TGTGCCACCAGCAGAGGTAGCGGGAGTTCGAAGGTTGTTTACAATGAGCAGTTCTTC
CDR3 protein: CATSRGSGSSKVVYNEQFF
clone size: -
J gene: TRBJ2-1
V gene: TRBV15
D gene: TRBD2

CDR3 DNA: TGTGCCAGCAGAGCGACAGTGAAAGAGCAGTACTTC
CDR3 protein: CASRATVKEQYF
clone size: -
J gene: TRBJ2-7
V gene: TRBV28
D gene: -

CDR3 DNA: TGTGCCAGCAGCTTAGCGAATTTGCGGGCGGCCTACGAGCAGTACTTC
CDR3 protein: CASSLANLRAAYEQYF
clone size: few
J gene: TRBJ2-7
V gene: TRBV7-2
D gene: -

CDR3 DNA: TGTGCCAGCAGCTTGACCGGGGTGGAGGGGACTGAAGCTTTCTTT
CDR3 protein: CASSLTGVEGTEAFF
clone size: many
J gene: TRBJ1-1
V gene: TRBV7-2
D gene: -

CDR3 DNA: TGTGCCAGCAGCTTCCAAAGACAGGGCACCTACGAGCAGTACTTC
CDR3 protein: CASSFQRQGTYEQYF
clone size: -
J gene: TRBJ2-7
V gene: TRBV7-8
D gene: TRBD1

CDR3 DNA: TGTGCCAGCAGCCTTTTAGGGTACACCGGGGAGCTGTTTTTT
CDR3 protein: CASSLLGYTGELFF
clone size: -
J gene: TRBJ2-2
V gene: TRBV14
D gene: -

CDR3 DNA: TGCGCCAGCAGCTGGGGGACAGGAGTTATGAACACTGAAGCTTTCTTT
CDR3 protein: CASSWGTGVMNTEAFF
clone size: -
J gene: TRBJ1-1
V gene: TRBV5-1
D gene: TRBD1

CDR3 DNA: TGCGCCAGCAGCCTTGCCGATACTAGCGGGTACAATGAGCAGTTCTTC
CDR3 protein: CASSLADTSGYNEQFF
clone size: once
J gene: TRBJ2-1
V gene: TRBV5-1
D gene: TRBD2

CDR3 DNA: TGCGCCAGCAGCACCCCCCCGGCGGATACGCAGTATTTT
CDR3 protein: CASSTPPADTQYF
clone size: -
J gene: TRBJ2-3
V gene: TRBV4-1
D gene: -

CDR3 DNA: TGTGCCAGCAGTGAGACACGCACAGATACGCAGTATTTT
CDR3 protein: CASSETRTDTQYF
clone size: -
J gene: TRBJ2-3
V gene: TRBV2
D gene: -

CDR3 DNA: TGCAGCGTCCAGGGGTCCGGCACTGAAGCTTTCTTT
CDR3 protein: CSVQGSGTEAFF
clone size: -
J gene: TRBJ1-1
V gene: TRBV29-1
D gene: -

CDR3 DNA: TGTGCCAGCAGTTACCTCGGGACGGACACAGATACGCAGTATTTT
CDR3 protein: CASSYLGTDTDTQYF
clone size: -
J gene: TRBJ2-3
V gene: TRBV6-6
D gene: -

CDR3 DNA: TGCGCCAGCAGCCCGAGACAGGGCTTCAAGTCGAACACTGAAGCTTTCTTT
CDR3 protein: CASSPRQGFKSNTEAFF
clone size: -
J gene: TRBJ1-1
V gene: TRBV5-1
D gene: TRBD1

CDR3 DNA: TGTGCCAGCAGTGTTGCCGGGACCTACGCTGGGGCCAACGTCCTGACTTTC
CDR3 protein: CASSVAGTYAGANVLTF
clone size: -
J gene: TRBJ2-6
V gene: TRBV6-1
D gene: -

CDR3 DNA: TGTGCCAGCTCACCGACAGGCCCACCCTACGAGCAGTACTTC
CDR3 protein: CASSPTGPPYEQYF
clone size: -
J gene: TRBJ2-7
V gene: TRBV18
D gene: -

CDR3 DNA: TGTGCCAGCAGCACACCGGGACATGGCAATCAGCCCCAGCATTTT
CDR3 protein: CASSTPGHGNQPQHF
clone size: -
J gene: TRBJ1-5
V gene: TRBV28
D gene: -

CDR3 DNA: TGTGCCAGCAGCGTAGGAGTTAGCCGCTTCGGAGATACGCAGTATTTT
CDR3 protein: CASSVGVSRFGDTQYF
clone size: many
J gene: TRBJ2-3
V gene: TRBV9
D gene: -

CDR3 DNA: TGCAGTGCCCTCGCAGGTAATACGCAGTATTTT
CDR3 protein: CSALAGNTQYF
clone size: -
J gene: TRBJ2-3
V gene: TRBV20-1
D gene: -

CDR3 DNA: TGTGCCAGCAGCGTAGACACAAATATCTGGGGCGAGCAGTACTTC
CDR3 protein: CASSVDTNIWGEQYF
clone size: once
J gene: TRBJ2-7
V gene: TRBV9
D gene: -

CDR3 DNA: TGTGCCAGCAGCATTGACGGAGGAGGTGGCTACACCTTC
CDR3 protein: CASSIDGGGGYTF
clone size: -
J gene: TRBJ1-2
V gene: TRBV5-4
D gene: -

CDR3 DNA: TGCGCCAGCAGCCAAGATCCAACTAACATTCAGTACTTC
CDR3 protein: CASSQDPTNIQYF
clone size: -
J gene: TRBJ2-4
V gene: TRBV4-3
D gene: -

CDR3 DNA: TGCGCCAGCAGCCCGGGACTAGCGGGAGTTTCAGAGCAGTTCTTC
CDR3 protein: CASSPGLAGVSEQFF
clone size: -
J gene: TRBJ2-1
V gene: TRBV5-1
D gene: TRBD2

CDR3 DNA: TGTGCCAGTAGTATAGGTCGGGGAATGAACACTGAAGCTTTCTTT
CDR3 protein: CASSIGRGMNTEAFF
clone size: -
J gene: TRBJ1-1
V gene: TRBV19
D gene: -

CDR3 DNA: TGTGCCAGCTCATCAGACAGGGCCATCCGTTCCCCCCAGCATTTT
CDR3 protein: CASSSDRAIRSPQHF
clone size: few
J gene: TRBJ1-5
V gene: TRBV18
D gene: TRBD1

CDR3 DNA: TGTGCCAGCAGCCCCACAGGGGGGCAAGAGACCCAGTACTTC
CDR3 protein: CASSPTGGQETQYF
clone size: -
J gene: TRBJ2-5
V gene: TRBV5-4
D gene: TRBD1

CDR3 DNA: TGCGCCAGCAGCCAACCAGGGGGCGCGTACTATGGCTACACCTTC
CDR3 protein: CASSQPGGAYYGYTF
clone size: few
J gene: TRBJ1-2
V gene: TRBV5-1
D gene: TRBD1

CDR3 DNA: TGCGCCAGCAGCTTACGGCCCCCGGGCACAGATACGCAGTATTTT
CDR3 protein: CASSLRPPGTDTQYF
clone size: few
J gene: TRBJ2-3
V gene: TRBV5-1
D gene: -

CDR3 DNA: TGTGCCAGCAGTTTCGCCCGGGGACCGAGGACCTACAATGAGCAGTTCTTC
CDR3 protein: CASSFARGPRTYNEQFF
clone size: -
J gene: TRBJ2-1
V gene: TRBV27
D gene: -

CDR3 DNA: TGTGCCAGCAGCCGCAGCCGGGACAGGCGACTCTACGAGCAGTACTTC
CDR3 protein: CASSRSRDRRLYEQYF
clone size: -
J gene: TRBJ2-7
V gene: TRBV28
D gene: TRBD1

CDR3 DNA: TGCAGCGCTAGGGAACAGGGGGACGCCGGGGAGCTGTTTTTT
CDR3 protein: CSAREQGDAGELFF
clone size: -
J gene: TRBJ2-2
V gene: TRBV29-1
D gene: TRBD1

CDR3 DNA: TGTGCCAGCAGCCAAGGGTCTACGGGCAATCAGCCCCAGCATTTT
CDR3 protein: CASSQGSTGNQPQHF
clone size: -
J gene: TRBJ1-5
V gene: TRBV7-2
D gene: -

CDR3 DNA: TGTGCTAGTGCCCAGCCCCCGGGACTAGCGACAGATACGCAGTATTTT
CDR3 protein: CASAQPPGLATDTQYF
clone size: -
J gene: TRBJ2-3
V gene: TRBV12-5
D gene: TRBD2

CDR3 DNA: TGTGCCAGCAGTAAGTCGACAGGGAAAAATGACTACGAGCAGTACTTC
CDR3 protein: CASSKSTGKNDYEQYF
clone size: once
J gene: TRBJ2-7
V gene: TRBV27
D gene: TRBD1

CDR3 DNA: TGCGCCAGCAGCCACCCGACAGGGGGCGGGGGGGGCGAGCAGTTCTTC
CDR3 protein: CASSHPTGGGGGEQFF
clone size: once
J gene: TRBJ2-1
V gene: TRBV5-1
D gene: -

CDR3 DNA: TGTGCCATCAGTGAGTCAGCGGGACAGGGGAAGGATGAGCAGTTCTTC
CDR3 protein: CAISESAGQGKDEQFF
clone size: -
J gene: TRBJ2-1
V gene: TRBV10-3
D gene: TRBD1

CDR3 DNA: TGTGCCAGCAGTGACGGGCTTGGCGATACGCAGTATTTT
CDR3 protein: CASSDGLGDTQYF
clone size: -
J gene: TRBJ2-3
V gene: TRBV2
D gene: -

CDR3 DNA: TGTGCCAGCAGTGGGTACGGACTAGGGGGCGGGGAGCTGTTTTTT
CDR3 protein: CASSGYGLGGGELFF
clone size: -
J gene: TRBJ2-2
V gene: TRBV25-1
D gene: -

CDR3 DNA: TGTGCCAGCAGTGACGTCAGGGAAGCCCAAGAGACCCAGTACTTC
CDR3 protein: CASSDVREAQETQYF
clone size: -
J gene: TRBJ2-5
V gene: TRBV28
D gene: -

CDR3 DNA: TGCGCCAGCAGCCCCCTGACTAGCGGGAGGAACACAGGGGAGCTGTTTTTT
CDR3 protein: CASSPLTSGRNTGELFF
clone size: -
J gene: TRBJ2-2
V gene: TRBV4-1
D gene: TRBD2

CDR3 DNA: TGTGCCAGCAGATCAGGGGGTGGTATGAACACTGAAGCTTTCTTT
CDR3 protein: CASRSGGGMNTEAFF
clone size: -
J gene: TRBJ1-1
V gene: TRBV7-2
D gene: TRBD1

CDR3 DNA: TGTGCCAGCGGGTTCAATCAGCCCCAGCATTTT
CDR3 protein: CASGFNQPQHF
clone size: once
J gene: TRBJ1-5
V gene: TRBV6-6
D gene: -

CDR3 DNA: TGTGCCAGCAGTTACGTCGGTACTGAAGCTTTCTTT
CDR3 protein: CASSYVGTEAFF
clone size: many
J gene: TRBJ1-1
V gene: TRBV6-6
D gene: -

CDR3 DNA: TGTGCCAGCAGCTTCACAGTCCCCCCCTCTGGCTCTGGAAACACCATATATTTT
CDR3 protein: CASSFTVPPSGSGNTIYF
clone size: -
J gene: TRBJ1-3
V gene: TRBV11-2
D gene: -